These T cell receptor beta chains were read from a single sample in a study of PD-1 blockade in classical Hodgkin lymphoma. Using immunoSEQ multiplex PCR, the repertoire was profiled, and TCRdb retains in-frame clones only, with some absent. The table records tens of thousands of clones, about 71% of them present only once. Material: peripheral blood mononuclear cells (PBMCs), obtained at baseline. These receptors were collected from a human donor with classical Hodgkin lymphoma. The CDR3 runs from the conserved cysteine through the conserved F or W. D genes are given only for firm matches. Clone size appears in some rows only: once, few, many, or a class for an expanded clone.

d_gene	j_gene	v_gene	abundance	CDR3aa	CDR3nt
NA	TRBJ2-3	TRBV19	few	CASKVGGSPVDTQYF	TGTGCCAGTAAAGTGGGTGGGTCCCCCGTAGATACGCAGTATTTT
NA	TRBJ1-4	TRBV5-5	NA	CASSLGRVTNEKLFF	TGTGCCAGCAGCTTGGGCAGGGTCACTAATGAAAAACTGTTTTTT
NA	TRBJ2-7	TRBV27	NA	CASSPPARSYEQYF	TGTGCCAGCAGTCCGCCGGCTAGATCCTACGAGCAGTACTTC
NA	TRBJ2-1	TRBV6-5	few	CASSYSRVNEQFF	TGTGCCAGCAGTTACTCGAGGGTCAATGAGCAGTTCTTC
NA	TRBJ1-3	TRBV28	NA	CATGLTGNTIYF	TGTGCCACAGGGCTTACTGGAAACACCATATATTTT
NA	TRBJ2-6	TRBV15	NA	CATSRDLSGGRAGANVLTF	TGTGCCACCAGCAGAGATCTATCGGGGGGCAGGGCCGGGGCCAACGTCCTGACTTTC
TRBD1	TRBJ2-4	TRBV4-3	NA	CASSPRTGVIQYF	TGCGCCAGCAGCCCGAGGACAGGGGTCATTCAGTACTTC
TRBD2	TRBJ2-5	TRBV5-5	NA	CASRLGGLAGGPSDQETQYF	TGTGCCAGCAGGCTGGGTGGTCTAGCGGGAGGGCCGTCGGACCAAGAGACCCAGTACTTC
NA	TRBJ1-4	TRBV2	NA	CASSEASANEKLFF	TGTGCCAGCAGTGAAGCGTCGGCTAATGAAAAACTGTTTTTT
NA	TRBJ2-7	TRBV4-3	NA	CASSQAEGVYEQYF	TGCGCCAGCAGCCAAGCGGAAGGGGTCTACGAGCAGTACTTC
TRBD1	TRBJ1-2	TRBV18	NA	CASSPTQGAGGYTF	TGTGCCAGCTCACCAACACAGGGGGCCGGGGGCTACACCTTC
NA	TRBJ1-2	TRBV4-2	NA	CASSQAYGYTF	TGTGCCAGCAGCCAAGCCTATGGCTACACCTTC
NA	TRBJ1-2	TRBV9	NA	CASSVGQPRGSYTF	TGTGCCAGCAGCGTAGGCCAACCCAGGGGTAGCTACACCTTC
NA	TRBJ2-7	TRBV5-1	NA	CASSFGWGEQYF	TGCGCCAGCAGCTTTGGCTGGGGGGAGCAGTACTTC
NA	TRBJ1-2	TRBV6-1	NA	CASSEQYYGYTF	TGTGCCAGCAGTGAACAGTACTATGGCTACACCTTC
TRBD2	TRBJ2-1	TRBV6-5	NA	CASSHSAGVNEQFF	TGTGCCAGCAGTCATTCAGCGGGGGTGAATGAGCAGTTCTTC
TRBD1	TRBJ2-1	TRBV7-8	few	CASSSDRGFHEQFF	TGTGCCAGCAGCTCTGACAGGGGTTTCCATGAGCAGTTCTTC
NA	TRBJ2-5	TRBV6-1	NA	CASTLRAAQETQYF	TGTGCCAGCACCCTACGGGCCGCTCAAGAGACCCAGTACTTC
NA	TRBJ1-3	TRBV2	NA	CASLRTTGNTIYF	TGTGCCAGCTTACGGACAACTGGAAACACCATATATTTT
TRBD2	TRBJ2-1	TRBV2	NA	CASSGLAGVEEQFF	TGTGCCAGCAGTGGTCTAGCGGGAGTTGAAGAGCAGTTCTTC
TRBD1	TRBJ1-4	TRBV19	few	CASSIRTGTENEKLFF	TGTGCCAGTAGTATTCGTACCGGGACAGAAAATGAAAAACTGTTTTTT
NA	TRBJ2-5	TRBV5-5	NA	CASSSRIYLAEPQYF	TGTGCCAGCAGCTCAAGAATTTACTTAGCGGAACCCCAGTACTTC
TRBD1	TRBJ2-7	TRBV18	NA	CASFRDRGPYEQYF	TGTGCCAGCTTCCGGGACAGGGGGCCCTACGAGCAGTACTTC
NA	TRBJ2-7	TRBV7-8	NA	CASSQFRGEGEQYF	TGTGCCAGCAGCCAATTCAGGGGGGAAGGCGAGCAGTACTTC
NA	TRBJ1-2	TRBV5-6	few	CASSPGPTYYGYTF	TGTGCCAGCAGCCCGGGACCGACCTACTATGGCTACACCTTC
TRBD2	TRBJ2-1	TRBV7-6	few	CASSLTSGENEQFF	TGTGCCAGCAGCTTGACTAGCGGGGAAAATGAGCAGTTCTTC
NA	TRBJ1-1	TRBV28	many	CASSLRQTLEAFF	TGTGCCAGCAGTTTAAGACAGACCCTAGAAGCTTTCTTT
NA	TRBJ2-5	TRBV2	NA	CASTLLAGPQETQYF	TGTGCCAGCACCCTACTTGCGGGGCCTCAAGAGACCCAGTACTTC
NA	TRBJ2-1	TRBV19	NA	CASSIQGFYNEQFF	TGTGCCAGTAGTATACAGGGCTTCTACAATGAGCAGTTCTTC
NA	TRBJ2-1	TRBV6-5	NA	CASSYSPNEQFF	TGTGCCAGCAGTTACTCGCCCAATGAGCAGTTCTTC
NA	TRBJ2-7	TRBV30	few	CAWSEGITYEQYF	TGTGCCTGGAGTGAAGGGATCACCTACGAGCAGTACTTC
NA	TRBJ2-7	TRBV7-2	few	CASSDEVSYEQYF	TGTGCCAGCAGCGACGAGGTCTCCTACGAGCAGTACTTC
NA	TRBJ1-2	TRBV7-6	NA	CASSPKGLGEGNYGYTF	TGTGCCAGCAGCCCGAAGGGCCTGGGGGAGGGAAACTATGGCTACACCTTC
TRBD1	TRBJ1-1	TRBV19	NA	CASSKFAWSGQGARAFF	TGTGCCAGTAGTAAATTTGCTTGGTCGGGACAGGGGGCGAGAGCTTTCTTT
NA	TRBJ1-1	TRBV25-1	NA	CASSEYGGRGTEAFF	TGTGCCAGCAGTGAATATGGGGGGAGAGGGACAGAAGCTTTCTTT
NA	TRBJ2-1	TRBV7-9	NA	CASSSRDSGTYNEQFF	TGTGCCAGCAGCTCCCGGGACAGTGGGACTTACAATGAGCAGTTCTTC
NA	TRBJ1-2	TRBV28	once	CASSFFESGALTF	TGTGCCAGCAGTTTTTTCGAGTCCGGGGCACTAACCTTC
NA	TRBJ2-3	TRBV7-3	NA	CASSLTGAGTGTDTQYF	TGTGCCAGCAGCTTAACTGGAGCAGGGACTGGCACAGATACGCAGTATTTT
NA	TRBJ2-5	TRBV6-6	NA	CASSYSDSGETQYF	TGTGCCAGCAGTTACTCGGACTCCGGGGAGACCCAGTACTTC
TRBD1	TRBJ1-1	TRBV10-1	NA	CASTTGMNTEAFF	TGCGCCAGCACGACAGGGATGAACACTGAAGCTTTCTTT
NA	TRBJ1-6	TRBV4-2	once	CASSQRQAVNSPLHF	TGTGCCAGCAGCCAACGACAGGCCGTTAATTCACCCCTCCACTTT
NA	TRBJ2-3	TRBV7-8	NA	CASGLGGGDDTQYF	TGTGCCAGCGGGCTCGGGGGTGGTGATGATACGCAGTATTTT
NA	TRBJ1-2	TRBV4-1	NA	CASSQSTGNGYTF	TGCGCCAGCAGCCAGTCAACAGGGAATGGCTACACCTTC
NA	TRBJ1-3	TRBV30	NA	CAWSDTRNTIYF	TGTGCCTGGAGTGACACCCGAAACACCATATATTTT
NA	TRBJ2-7	TRBV7-2	NA	CASSFGRDGYEQYF	TGTGCCAGCAGCTTTGGGCGGGACGGCTACGAGCAGTACTTC
NA	TRBJ2-1	TRBV12-1	NA	CASSFERGSSYNEQFF	TGTGCCAGCAGCTTTGAGCGGGGGAGCTCCTACAATGAGCAGTTCTTC
NA	TRBJ1-2	TRBV19	few	CASSISESLYGYTF	TGTGCCAGTAGTATCTCAGAGAGTCTCTATGGCTACACCTTC
NA	TRBJ2-7	TRBV5-8	NA	CASSLFQYF	TGTGCCAGCAGCTTGTTTCAGTACTTC
NA	TRBJ1-1	TRBV6-5	NA	CASSYSRWTEAFF	TGTGCCAGCAGTTACTCCCGTTGGACTGAAGCTTTCTTT
TRBD1	TRBJ1-5	TRBV10-1	NA	CASTRTGGSNQPQHF	TGCGCCAGCACCAGGACAGGGGGTAGCAATCAGCCCCAGCATTTT
NA	TRBJ1-3	TRBV5-1	NA	CASSLDEGGTIYF	TGCGCCAGCAGCTTGGATGAGGGTGGCACCATATATTTT
NA	TRBJ2-7	TRBV14	once	CASSWVSSYEQYF	TGTGCCAGCAGCTGGGTCTCGTCCTACGAGCAGTACTTC
TRBD2	TRBJ2-1	TRBV10-2	NA	CASSDGTSDDGQFF	TGCGCCAGCAGTGACGGGACTAGCGACGACGGGCAGTTCTTC
TRBD1	TRBJ2-7	TRBV28	NA	CASSIPRTGSYEQYF	TGTGCCAGCAGCATACCGCGGACAGGTTCCTACGAGCAGTACTTC
NA	TRBJ2-2	TRBV9	NA	CASSVGGATGELFF	TGTGCCAGCAGCGTAGGGGGGGCCACCGGGGAGCTGTTTTTT
NA	TRBJ1-2	TRBV19	NA	CASSIDRGYTF	TGTGCCAGTAGTATAGATCGCGGCTACACCTTC
TRBD2	TRBJ2-3	TRBV4-2	NA	CASSQDWGLATDTQYF	TGTGCCAGCAGCCAAGATTGGGGACTAGCGACAGATACGCAGTATTTT